Below are 28 T cell receptor beta chains sequenced from a single sample in a study of CD8+ T cells in alopecia areata. Following RNA extraction, reverse transcription yielded cDNA that acted as the sequencing template. Data came from immunoSEQ multiplex PCR; TCRdb stores just in-frame clones and leaves some out. The data contain some 45,000 clones, over 85% of them singletons. The treatment denotes: oral pan-JAK inhibitor, 5-10 mg twice daily. The sample consisted of CD8+ T cells sorted from blood, taken at week 24, from a patient treated with tofacitinib. The receptor source for this set is a human donor with alopecia areata.

The chain employs TRBV15 and TRBJ2-2; D is unresolved. The CDR3 runs to 16 residues. Between the trimmed V and J ends, which lost 0 bases and 4 bases, there was a span of 12 bases. Germline CDR1 reads LNHNV; CDR2 reads YYDKDF (reference sequence). The DNA of the CDR3 is TGTGCCACCAGCAGAGAAGAGAGCCCTATCACCGGGGAGCTGTTTTTT. Its protein product is CATSREESPITGELFF.

The V and J genes are TRBV9 and TRBJ1-1; D gene unclear. V lost 0 bases and J lost 6, with 12 bases in between. CDR3 length: 14 amino acids. Germline loops: CDR1 SGDLS, CDR2 YYNGEE. CDR3 loop: CASSVGPEFAEAFF. For the CDR3, the DNA is TGTGCCAGCAGCGTAGGACCGGAATTCGCTGAAGCTTTCTTT.

The chain combines TRBV27 with TRBJ1-5, with D perhaps matching TRBD1 (6 bases). Between the trimmed V and J ends, which lost 5 bases and 5 bases, there was a span of 28 bases. Germline V gene sequence: CDR1 MNHEY, CDR2 SMNVEV (reference sequence). The CDR3 is made up of 19 amino acids. CDR3 protein: CASSPIRPGAGVGDQPQHF. The CDR3 nucleotides read TGTGCCAGCAGTCCCATTCGCCCTGGGGCAGGGGTGGGGGATCAGCCCCAGCATTTT.

Only one count was recorded for this clone. The J gene is TRBJ1-3, the V gene TRBV9; D call uncertain. Germline-derived CDR1 and CDR2 are SGDLS and YYNGEE. Trimming removed 0 bases from V and 0 bases from J, with 16 bases in between. The CDR3 runs to 18 residues. CDR3 sequence: CASSVAWQADRSGNTIYF. CDR3 coding DNA: TGTGCCAGCAGCGTAGCTTGGCAGGCCGACCGCTCTGGAAACACCATATATTTT.

The chain links TRBV28 to TRBJ2-7, with D possibly being TRBD1 (5 bases). Germline V gene data show CDR1 as MDHEN and CDR2 as SYDVKM. There are 12 residues in the CDR3. Trimming shortened V by 9 bases and J by 2 bases, and 11 bases separated the two germline ends. The CDR3 region is CARRTYPYEQYF. Written as DNA, the CDR3 is TGTGCCAGGCGGACATATCCCTACGAGCAGTACTTC.

In this sample, this clone turned up once. The J gene is TRBJ2-7, the V gene TRBV4-1, with D tentatively TRBD2 (5 bases). This CDR3 region has 14 residues. Trimming cost V 0 bases and J 6 bases, with 12 bases left between them. Germline V CDR1 and CDR2: MGHRA, YSYEKL. The CDR3 coding sequence is TGCGCCAGCAGCCAAGATGAGGGTTTAAGCGAGCAGTACTTC. It codes for CASSQDEGLSEQYF.

This chain links TRBV7-9 with TRBJ2-1, with 8 nucleotides matching TRBD1. This CDR3 has 18 amino acids. Trimming removed 5 bases from V and 8 bases from J; junction bases left unmatched: 20. CDR1 and CDR2 (germline): SEHNR, FQNEAQ (reference sequence). CDR3 DNA sequence: TGTGCCAGCAGCCCGGAGGTCTGGAACCAGGGGGCAAGTGATGAGCAGTTCTTC. This codes for CASSPEVWNQGASDEQFF.

The chain combines TRBV27 with TRBJ2-1, with 9 positions matching TRBD2. Germline V gives CDR1 MNHEY, CDR2 SMNVEV (reference sequence). The CDR3 totals 14 residues. Germline trimming cut 7 bases from V and 10 bases from J; bases unmatched to any gene: 11. The CDR3 sequence is CASTFLAGSGEQFF. CDR3 sequence (DNA): TGTGCCAGCACTTTCCTAGCGGGAAGCGGCGAGCAGTTCTTC.

The chain uses TRBV21-1 and TRBJ2-1. TRBV21-1 is an annotated pseudogene. CDR3 length: 17 residues. CDR3 coding DNA: TGTGCCAGCAGTGGTTCGTTAGTACACCATTCCGACAATGAGCAGTTCTTC. As protein: CASSGSLVHHSDNEQFF.

The rearrangement links TRBV9 to TRBJ2-1, with 10 bases lining up with TRBD2. The CDR3 covers 15 residues. The V and J ends lost 2 bases and 6 bases, in that order; junction bases with no gene match: 5. Germline V gene lookup returns CDR1 SGDLS and CDR2 YYNGEE. The CDR3 nucleotides are TGTGCCAGCAGCGTGAGCGGGGGGGCCTTCAATGAGCAGTTCTTC. Protein: CASSVSGGAFNEQFF.

The chain has TRBV5-8 and TRBJ2-7; a possible D gene is TRBD1 (6 bases). Deletions cut 4 bases from V and 4 bases from J, with 12 bases between. The length of the CDR3 is 13 residues. The V gene's germline CDR1 is SGHTS and CDR2 YDEGEE. The CDR3 spells CASSSGQPYEQYF. CDR3 sequence (DNA): TGTGCCAGCAGCAGTGGACAGCCTTACGAGCAGTACTTC.

The chain uses TRBV11-3 and TRBJ2-2; maybe TRBD1 (6 bases). Germline assignment: CDR1 SGHNT and CDR2 YENEEA. This CDR3 comprises 15 residues. Trimming stripped 5 bases from V and 5 bases from J, with 15 bases between. The CDR3 DNA is TGTGCCAGCAGCCTATCCGGGACACAGACCGGGGAGCTGTTTTTT. As protein: CASSLSGTQTGELFF.

In its sample, this clone was seen once. The CDR3 sequence: CASSSGRGWYEQYF. In nucleotides, the CDR3 is TGTGCCAGCAGCTCCGGGAGGGGGTGGTACGAGCAGTACTTC. The V and J genes are TRBV7-9 and TRBJ2-7; 8 nucleotides match TRBD2. Germline V gene lookup returns CDR1 SEHNR and CDR2 FQNEAQ (reference sequence). The CDR3 spans 14 residues. The junction had 6 bases not matched to a gene; V was cut back by 4 bases and J by 4 bases. Using reference TRBV7-9 and TRBJ2-7 for the parts outside the CDR3, the full variable domain is DTGVSQNPRHKITKRGQNVTFRCDPISEHNRLYWYRQTLGQGPEFLTYFQNEAQLEKSRLLSDRFSAERPKGSFSTLEIQRTEQGDSAMYLCASSSGRGWYEQYFGPGTRLTVT.

V is TRBV6-1 and J is TRBJ2-1, with TRBD1 matching 8 bases. This CDR3 spans 16 amino acids. Germline loops: CDR1 MNHNS, CDR2 SASEGT. The V segment lost 2 bases and the J segment 6 bases; nucleotides outside the gene matches: 9. The CDR3 loop reads CASSESTGTGANEQFF. The CDR3 DNA reads TGTGCCAGCAGTGAATCGACCGGGACAGGCGCCAATGAGCAGTTCTTC.

The V call is TRBV10-3, the J call TRBJ2-7; D not certain. Between the trimmed V and J ends, which lost 6 bases and 0 bases, there was a span of 9 bases. CDR3 length: 13 amino acids. Germline V gene sequence: CDR1 ENHRY, CDR2 SYGVKD. The CDR3 is CAIRHPSSYEQYF. CDR3 bases: TGTGCCATCAGACATCCGAGCTCCTACGAGCAGTACTTC.

As regards this clone: A junction boundary mismatches the germline segment, possibly from a read error. The chain recombines TRBV6-1 with TRBJ2-7; D not resolved. Germline CDR1 is MNHNS and CDR2 is SASEGT. The CDR3 has 15 residues. This CDR3 is CASSEGNSPIYEQCF. The CDR3 nucleotides are TGTGCCAGCAGTGAAGGCAACAGTCCAATCTACGAGCAGTGCTTC.

The chain uses TRBV2 and TRBJ2-5, with D hard to call. Germline assignment: CDR1 SNHLY and CDR2 FYNNEI. V was cut by 6 bases and J by 2 bases, with 16 bases left in between. This CDR3 comprises 15 residues. CDR3 in DNA: TGTGCCAGCAGGATCGCCCCGTTCGGGCAAGAGACCCAGTACTTC. This codes for CASRIAPFGQETQYF.

V gene TRBV6-5 combines with J gene TRBJ2-2; no reliable D call. CDR3 length: 12 amino acids. The V end was cut by 5 bases, the J end by 8 bases, with 9 bases between. Germline CDR1 and CDR2: MNHEY and SVGAGI. CDR3 sequence: CASSPFEGELFF. CDR3 sequence (DNA): TGTGCCAGCAGTCCTTTTGAGGGGGAGCTGTTTTTT.

J is TRBJ2-1 and V is TRBV27, with 9 bases lining up with TRBD1. There are 14 residues in the CDR3. Looked up from germline, CDR1 is MNHEY and CDR2 is SMNVEV (reference sequence). With V trimmed by 8 bases and J by 6 bases, 8 bases remained unmatched. This chain's CDR3 is CASAEGTGINEQFF. The CDR3 region has the DNA TGTGCCAGCGCCGAGGGGACAGGGATCAATGAGCAGTTCTTC.

V usage is TRBV5-6 and J usage is TRBJ2-5; D not certain. Trimming removed 3 bases from V and 3 bases from J, with 3 bases in between. There are 11 residues in the CDR3. Per germline, CDR1 SGHDT and CDR2 YYEEEE. The CDR3 nucleotides are TGTGCCAGCAGCTCGAAAGAGACCCAGTACTTC. Encoded protein: CASSSKETQYF.

This chain uses TRBV5-4 with TRBJ2-2; D is ambiguous. V lost 4 bases to trimming and J lost 6 bases, with 16 bases between them. Germline V gives CDR1 SGHNT, CDR2 YYREEE (reference sequence). The CDR3 length is 15 residues. CDR3 residues: CASSPQMAHAGELFF. The CDR3 DNA is TGTGCCAGCAGCCCCCAGATGGCTCACGCCGGGGAGCTGTTTTTT.

The chain combines TRBV27 with TRBJ2-3; 7 nucleotides align to TRBD2. CDR3 length equals 17 residues. Germline trimming cut 5 bases from V and 1 base from J; bases unmatched to any gene: 12. Germline lookup yields CDR1 MNHEY and CDR2 SMNVEV (reference sequence). Here the CDR3 DNA reads TGTGCCAGCAGTCCACTAGGACACCGGGGGGGCACAGATACGCAGTATTTT. It specifies CASSPLGHRGGTDTQYF.

This clone appeared a single time. In nucleotides, the CDR3 is TGTGCCAGCAGTGATAAGACCCAGTACTTC. It codes for CASSDKTQYF. The V call is TRBV25-1, the J call TRBJ2-5, with no clear D. CDR3 length equals 10 residues. Per germline, CDR1 MGHDK and CDR2 SYGVNS. Trimming took off 3 bases at V and 6 bases at J, with 2 bases between the two ends.

The chain joins TRBV19 to TRBJ2-1; tentatively, D is TRBD2 (5 bases). CDR3 length: 15 amino acids. Germline CDR1 and CDR2: LNHDA and SQIVND (reference sequence). Trimming took 5 bases from V and 0 from J, leaving 11 bases between them. CDR3 nucleotide sequence: TGTGCCAGTAGTCTCGGGATCGCCTCCTACAATGAGCAGTTCTTC. Protein sequence: CASSLGIASYNEQFF.

The gene calls are TRBV14 and TRBJ2-6; D possibly corresponds to TRBD1 (5 bases). V was clipped by 2 bases and J by 9 bases, with 17 bases between them. This CDR3 has 16 residues. Per germline, CDR1 SGHDN and CDR2 FVKESK. The CDR3 spells CASSQRGRRLGNVLTF. CDR3 nucleotides: TGTGCCAGCAGCCAAAGGGGTCGGCGCCTGGGCAACGTCCTGACTTTC.

This chain joins TRBV2 and TRBJ2-1, with no clear D. This CDR3 comprises 18 residues. Per the germline V gene, CDR1 is SNHLY and CDR2 is FYNNEI. Trimming shortened V by 7 bases and J by 0 bases, and 22 bases separated the two germline ends. In DNA, the CDR3 is TGTGCCAGCACCGACCCAGCCAAACCGCCCTACTCCTACAATGAGCAGTTCTTC. This encodes CASTDPAKPPYSYNEQFF.

As DNA, the CDR3 is TGTGCCAGCAGTTCCCTCCTTAGCTCCTACGAGCAGTACTTC. It encodes CASSSLLSSYEQYF. The rearrangement links TRBV27 to TRBJ2-7; D call uncertain. Germline CDR1 MNHEY, CDR2 SMNVEV (reference sequence). CDR3 length: 14 residues. V was trimmed by 4 bases and J by 0 bases, leaving 10 bases between them.

The chain employs TRBV10-2 and TRBJ2-7; 7 nucleotides align to TRBD1. V shed 0 bases, J shed 2 bases, and the junction held 4 bases outside the gene matches. From germline, CDR1 is WSHSY and CDR2 SAAADI. CDR3 size: 15 residues. The CDR3 loop reads CASSESTGWPYEQYF. CDR3 nucleotides: TGCGCCAGCAGTGAGTCGACAGGGTGGCCCTACGAGCAGTACTTC.